One and the same sample provided the 32 T cell receptor beta chains below, sequenced in a study of cytomegalovirus exposure and HLA in healthy donors. The primer mix had 60 Vbeta and 13 Jbeta primers. Sequenced by immunoSEQ multiplex PCR; TCRdb stores in-frame clones only, minus some. The data show around 76,000 clones, around 76% seen once. Sample: PBMCs. These receptors originate from a man aged 35-49 years in good health and CMV-seronegative.

The chain uses TRBV7-9 and TRBJ2-7, with a weak D call TRBD1 (6 bases). This CDR3 has 16 residues. V lost 4 bases and J 3 bases, leaving 19 bases between the germline ends. CDR1 is SEHNR, CDR2 FQNEAQ, per germline (reference sequence). The CDR3 DNA reads TGTGCCAGCAGCTCTGGGGGCGGCTATACCAACTACGAGCAGTACTTC. Residues: CASSSGGGYTNYEQYF.

The genes are TRBV6-5 and TRBJ1-1; 7 bases agree with TRBD1. Losses at the gene ends were 2 bases for V and 5 bases for J; bases not matched to a gene: 8. Germline V gene data show CDR1 as MNHEY and CDR2 as SVGAGI. This CDR3 is 15 amino acids long. The CDR3 here is CASSYRQGPRTEAFF. The CDR3 nucleotides read TGTGCCAGCAGTTACCGACAGGGACCAAGAACTGAAGCTTTCTTT.

This chain connects TRBV27 to TRBJ2-2; TRBD1 matches at 9 bases. The germline V gene has CDR1 MNHEY and CDR2 SMNVEV (reference sequence). This CDR3 contains 13 residues. V was clipped by 7 bases and J by 5 bases; unmatched bases: 2. The CDR3 sequence: CASNRGQTGELFF. Here the CDR3 DNA reads TGTGCCAGCAACAGGGGGCAGACCGGGGAGCTGTTTTTT.

This rearrangement joins TRBV6-5 to TRBJ2-5, with D possibly TRBD1 on 6 matching bases. V lost 0 bases and J 2 bases, leaving 10 bases between the germline ends. Germline-derived CDR1 and CDR2 are MNHEY and SVGAGI. This CDR3 has 15 amino acids. CDR3 sequence: CASSYSPQGQETQYF. The CDR3 nucleotides are TGTGCCAGCAGTTACTCGCCCCAGGGGCAAGAGACCCAGTACTTC.

V is TRBV29-1 and J is TRBJ1-2, with TRBD1 identical over 7 bases. This CDR3 contains 14 residues. V shed 4 bases and J 8 bases; nucleotides not matched to a gene: 13. The germline CDR1 and CDR2 sequences are SQVTM and ANQGSEA. The CDR3, as DNA: TGCAGCGTTGGAGAAGGGGGCAGGGGACGCGGCTACACCTTC. Protein product: CSVGEGGRGRGYTF.

The chain carries TRBV19 and TRBJ1-1; D might be TRBD1 (5 bases). This CDR3 is built from 14 residues. Trimming pared 5 bases from V and 1 base from J, leaving 11 bases between. Germline V CDR1 and CDR2: LNHDA, SQIVND (reference sequence). The CDR3 reads CASSSGGGNTEAFF. The CDR3, as DNA: TGTGCCAGTAGTTCTGGGGGGGGGAACACTGAAGCTTTCTTT.

The V gene is TRBV7-8, the J gene TRBJ2-5; 9 bases match TRBD2. Looked up from germline, CDR1 is SGHVS and CDR2 is FQNEAQ. The CDR3 spans 15 residues. The ends lost 1 base at V and 5 bases at J; junction bases unmatched: 5. DNA for the CDR3: TGTGCCAGCAGCTTAGTAGCGGGAGTCCAGGAGACCCAGTACTTC. It is translated as CASSLVAGVQETQYF.

The chain links TRBV5-1 to TRBJ2-1, with 9 bases that match TRBD1. CDR1 is SGHRS and CDR2 is YFSETQ in the germline V gene. V lost 7 bases and J lost 5; bases outside the gene matches: 7. There are 14 residues in the CDR3. For the CDR3, the DNA is TGCGCCAGCGAGAGCGGGACAGGGAACAATGAGCAGTTCTTC. Residues: CASESGTGNNEQFF.

The V and J genes are TRBV19 and TRBJ2-2; D not resolved. CDR1 and CDR2 (germline): LNHDA, SQIVND (reference sequence). The CDR3 length is 16 residues. V was shortened by 3 bases and J by 6 bases, with 17 bases between the two germline ends. The CDR3 region is CASSIFLGPTSGELFF. The CDR3, as DNA: TGTGCCAGTAGTATTTTTCTTGGGCCGACGTCCGGGGAGCTGTTTTTT.

For this clone: A junction boundary mismatches the germline segment, possibly from a read error. This chain joins TRBV7-9 and TRBJ1-3; 10 bases are a match to TRBD1. The CDR3 has 18 amino acids. Per the germline V gene, CDR1 is SEHNR and CDR2 is FQNEAQ (reference sequence). The CDR3 coding sequence is TGTGCCAGCAGCTTTCTCCCCGCCGGACAGGGGGACTGGAAACACCATATATTT. Translating it yields CASSFLPAGQGDWKHHIF.

The rearrangement links TRBV4-1 to TRBJ2-3; 12 bases agree with TRBD2. J was trimmed by 6 bases and V by 2 bases; bases with no gene match: 9. The CDR3 spans 17 residues. Germline assignment: CDR1 MGHRA and CDR2 YSYEKL. This CDR3 is CASSQPRLAGDSDTQYF. CDR3 bases: TGCGCCAGCAGCCAACCTCGACTAGCGGGAGATTCGGATACGCAGTATTTT.

The chain recombines TRBV18 with TRBJ2-6, with D uncertain. The V gene lost 6 bases and the J gene lost 1 base, with 4 bases spanning the gap. Germline V gene lookup returns CDR1 KGHSH and CDR2 LQKENI. This CDR3 comprises 13 residues. DNA for the CDR3: TGTGCCAGCTCTCTTTCTGGGGCCAACGTCCTGACTTTC. Encoded protein: CASSLSGANVLTF.

The chain couples TRBV7-8 to TRBJ1-1; 7 nucleotides agree with TRBD1. Losses at the gene ends were 3 bases for V and 3 bases for J; bases not matched to a gene: 7. Germline V gene data show CDR1 as SGHVS and CDR2 as FQNEAQ. This CDR3 spans 15 amino acids. The CDR3 protein is CASSFRTGVYTEAFF. The CDR3 DNA follows: TGTGCCAGCAGCTTCCGGACAGGAGTGTACACTGAAGCTTTCTTT.

This clone showed up just a few times. This rearrangement joins TRBV14 to TRBJ2-4; D remains ambiguous. CDR1 is SGHDN and CDR2 is FVKESK in the germline V gene. The CDR3 has 14 amino acids. Trimming cost V 0 bases and J 7 bases, with 10 bases left between them. The CDR3 coding sequence is TGTGCCAGCAGCCAAGACGTGGGCCAGAACATTCAGTACTTC. Its protein product is CASSQDVGQNIQYF.

The rearrangement uses TRBV9 and TRBJ2-3; 8 bases are shared with TRBD1. Trimming at V came to 0 bases and at J to 4 bases, leaving 13 bases not matched to a gene. Germline V gives CDR1 SGDLS, CDR2 YYNGEE. CDR3 length: 18 amino acids. In DNA, the CDR3 is TGTGCCAGCAGCGTAGAACAGGTCCCTACAGGGGGTCCAGATACGCAGTATTTT. It encodes CASSVEQVPTGGPDTQYF.

This clone was counted a single time. V gene TRBV20-1 combines with J gene TRBJ2-7; possibly TRBD1 for D (6 bases). Germline lookup yields CDR1 DFQATT and CDR2 SNEGSKA (reference sequence). The length of the CDR3 is 11 residues. The CDR3 loop is CSPSQGDEQYF. CDR3 bases: TGCAGCCCTTCACAGGGCGACGAGCAGTACTTC.

The genes are TRBV30 and TRBJ1-2; 12 bases match TRBD1. CDR3 length equals 12 residues. Germline V gene lookup returns CDR1 GTSNPN and CDR2 SVGIG (reference sequence). After removal of 7 bases from V and 8 bases from J, the junction contained 5 bases not matched to a gene. This chain's CDR3 is CAFGDRGLGYTF. The CDR3, as DNA: TGTGCCTTCGGGGACAGGGGGCTAGGCTACACCTTC.

The table lists this clone with a count of one. The rearrangement links TRBV7-8 to TRBJ1-2, with a weak D call TRBD1 (6 bases). Deletions cut 1 base from V and 1 base from J, with 10 bases between. Germline CDR1 is SGHVS and CDR2 is FQNEAQ. This CDR3 region has 15 residues. The CDR3 DNA follows: TGTGCCAGCAGCTTAGATGGACAGATTAACTATGGCTACACCTTC. It translates to CASSLDGQINYGYTF.

This chain uses TRBV11-3 with TRBJ1-5; 7 bases map to TRBD1. Trimming cost V 3 bases and J 0 bases; bases outside gene matches: 14. This CDR3 contains 19 residues. CDR1 is SGHNT, CDR2 YENEEA, per germline. The CDR3 loop reads CASSLLLNRDSDSNQPQHF. CDR3 in DNA: TGTGCCAGCAGCTTGCTCCTAAACCGGGACAGCGATAGCAATCAGCCCCAGCATTTT.

A single count supports this clone. V and J are TRBV4-2 and TRBJ2-3, with D maybe TRBD2 (5 bases). Germline values: CDR1 LGHNA, CDR2 YNFKEQ. V lost 0 bases to trimming and J lost 5 bases, with 15 bases between them. The CDR3 is made up of 16 amino acids. CDR3 in DNA: TGTGCCAGCAGCCAAGAGGGCCGGGGTCACTTAGATACGCAGTATTTT. Its translation: CASSQEGRGHLDTQYF.

The chain has TRBV5-1 and TRBJ2-5; 14 bases are a match to TRBD2. V shed 4 bases and J 3 bases; nucleotides not matched to a gene: 8. CDR1 SGHRS and CDR2 YFSETQ come from the germline V gene. The CDR3 extends over 17 amino acids. Here the CDR3 reads CASSAAPGLAGEETQYF. The CDR3 DNA reads TGCGCCAGCAGCGCAGCTCCGGGACTAGCGGGAGAAGAGACCCAGTACTTC.

This chain uses TRBV10-3 with TRBJ1-3, with D possibly TRBD1 on 5 matching bases. V was shortened by 8 bases and J by 1 base, with 15 bases between the two germline ends. This CDR3 comprises 15 residues. In germline, CDR1 is ENHRY, CDR2 SYGVKD. The CDR3 nucleotides are TGTGCCATCTCCGAATCAGGGAGGTCTGGAAACACCATATATTTT. Translated, it gives CAISESGRSGNTIYF.

The chain uses TRBV28 and TRBJ1-5; D not resolved. The germline gives CDR1 MDHEN, CDR2 SYDVKM. This CDR3 contains 14 residues. V gave up 5 bases and J gave up 0 bases, with 8 bases separating them. The CDR3 DNA follows: TGTGCCAGCAGTCGTCCAGGTAGCAATCAGCCCCAGCATTTT. The encoded protein is CASSRPGSNQPQHF.

The chain uses TRBV7-2 and TRBJ2-5; 16 bases map to TRBD2. Germline CDR1 is SGHTA and CDR2 is FQGNSA. This CDR3 spans 17 amino acids. The ends lost 5 bases at V and 11 bases at J; junction bases unmatched: 14. CDR3 nucleotides: TGTGCCAGCAGCCCGGTGGGGACTAGCGGGAGGGCCTTAGAGCAGTACTTC. Translating gives CASSPVGTSGRALEQYF.

V usage is TRBV6-5 and J usage is TRBJ1-2; TRBD1 matches 7 bases. Germline trimming cut 4 bases from V and 5 bases from J; bases unmatched to any gene: 7. The CDR3 length is 14 residues. CDR1 MNHEY and CDR2 SVGAGI come from the germline V gene. CDR3 sequence reads: CASSSWDSFYGYTF. In nucleotides, the CDR3 is TGTGCCAGCAGTTCCTGGGACAGCTTTTATGGCTACACCTTC.

This clone has just a few counts. The chain joins TRBV10-3 to TRBJ1-5; D gene uncertain. Germline loops: CDR1 ENHRY, CDR2 SYGVKD. With 10 bases removed from V and 3 bases from J, the gap between germline ends came to 7 bases. This CDR3 contains 11 residues. The chain's CDR3 is CATGPNQPQHF. DNA for the CDR3: TGTGCCACAGGTCCCAATCAGCCCCAGCATTTT.

The rearrangement uses TRBV19 and TRBJ2-1; 10 bases map to TRBD1. The CDR3 extends over 16 amino acids. J lost 8 bases, V lost 10 bases, and 17 bases had no gene match. Germline lookup yields CDR1 LNHDA and CDR2 SQIVND (reference sequence). The chain's CDR3 is CATNKNRDRGVDEQFF. The CDR3 coding sequence is TGTGCCACGAACAAAAACCGGGACAGGGGAGTGGATGAGCAGTTCTTC.

J is TRBJ1-1 and V is TRBV28, with 7 bases identical to TRBD1. V gave up 7 bases and J gave up 3 bases; unmatched junction bases: 8. CDR1 is MDHEN and CDR2 is SYDVKM in the germline V gene. The CDR3 loop spans 14 amino acids. DNA for the CDR3: TGTGCCAGCACCCCGGGACAGCTACACACTGAAGCTTTCTTT. Translation: CASTPGQLHTEAFF.

V and J are TRBV5-1 and TRBJ2-1; 11 nucleotides line up with TRBD2. J was trimmed by 5 bases and V by 4 bases; bases with no gene match: 5. The CDR3 is made up of 15 amino acids. Per the germline V gene, CDR1 is SGHRS and CDR2 is YFSETQ. The CDR3 protein is CASSPGLAENNEQFF. CDR3 in DNA: TGCGCCAGCAGCCCGGGACTAGCGGAGAACAATGAGCAGTTCTTC.

This clone was counted between two and nine times. The chain joins TRBV2 to TRBJ1-5; TRBD1 might be the D (6 bases). CDR1 is SNHLY and CDR2 is FYNNEI in the germline V gene. Trimming took off 3 bases at V and 5 bases at J, with 17 bases between the two ends. CDR3 size: 16 residues. As DNA, the CDR3 is TGTGCCAGCAGTGAGGACAGTGGAAGGTTGGATCAGCCCCAGCATTTT. Protein product: CASSEDSGRLDQPQHF.

The chain couples TRBV6-1 to TRBJ2-1; 10 nucleotides line up with TRBD1. This CDR3 has 16 amino acids. With V trimmed by 1 base and J by 5 bases, 5 bases remained unmatched. CDR1 and CDR2 (germline): MNHNS, SASEGT. This chain's CDR3 is CASSEGWDRGDNEQFF. The CDR3 nucleotides read TGTGCCAGCAGTGAAGGCTGGGACAGGGGCGACAATGAGCAGTTCTTC.

This chain joins TRBV19 and TRBJ2-3; TRBD2 agrees at 7 bases. Germline CDR1 LNHDA, CDR2 SQIVND (reference sequence). Trimming removed 8 bases from V and 8 bases from J; junction bases left unmatched: 1. This CDR3 has 10 amino acids. The CDR3 DNA sequence: TGTGCCAGTGGGGGGGGTACGCAGTATTTT. Translating gives CASGGGTQYF. Looking up the rest from reference TRBV19 and TRBJ2-3 gives the full variable domain: DGGITQSPKYLFRKEGQNVTLSCEQNLNHDAMYWYRQDPGQGLRLIYYSQIVNDFQKGDIAEGYSVSREKKESFPLTVTSAQKNPTAFYLCASGGGTQYFGPGTRLTVL.